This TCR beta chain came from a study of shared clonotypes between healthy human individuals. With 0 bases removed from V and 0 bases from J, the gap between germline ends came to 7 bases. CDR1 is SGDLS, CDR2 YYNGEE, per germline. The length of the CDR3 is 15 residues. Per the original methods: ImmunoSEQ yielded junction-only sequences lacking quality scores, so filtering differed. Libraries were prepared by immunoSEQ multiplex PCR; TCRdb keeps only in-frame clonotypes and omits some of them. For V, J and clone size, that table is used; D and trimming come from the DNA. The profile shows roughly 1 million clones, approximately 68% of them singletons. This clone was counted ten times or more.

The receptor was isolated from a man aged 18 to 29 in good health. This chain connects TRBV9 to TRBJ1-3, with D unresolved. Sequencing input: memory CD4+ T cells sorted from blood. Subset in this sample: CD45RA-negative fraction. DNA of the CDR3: TGTGCCAGCAGCGTAGGTTGGGACTCTGGAAACACCATATATTTT. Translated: CASSVGWDSGNTIYF.